The 19 T cell receptor beta chains listed next were all sequenced from one sample in a study of identifying expanded T cells in peripheral blood. TCRdb's copy holds only in-frame clones and misses some; the assay was immunoSEQ multiplex PCR. Seen here are 90,000 to 95,000 clones, 88% observed once, and the top ten hold under 6%. The sequencing sample was made of blood. The source is a person between 18 and 75 years old in good health.

A word on this clone: Other DNA sequences from this sample encode an identical CDR3 as well. J is TRBJ2-5 and V is TRBV7-3; D tentatively fits TRBD1 or TRBD2 (5 bases each). CDR3 size: 13 residues. With 4 bases removed from V and 5 bases from J, the gap between germline ends came to 11 bases. Germline V gene lookup returns CDR1 SGHTA and CDR2 FQGTGA. The CDR3 is CASSSRDGETQYF. The CDR3 DNA sequence: TGTGCCAGCAGCTCAAGGGACGGGGAGACCCAGTACTTC.

This chain uses TRBV21-1 with TRBJ2-7; the table assigns TRBD2, which was not confirmed against the DNA. TRBV21-1 is described as a pseudogene. This CDR3 comprises 17 residues. The CDR3, as DNA: TGTGCCAGCAGCAAAGGAAAGGGCCCAAAGGGAGCCCACGAGCAGTACTTC. This translates into CASSKGKGPKGAHEQYF.

The V gene is TRBV2, the J gene TRBJ1-2, with a weak D call TRBD1 (5 bases). The CDR3 runs to 15 residues. The ends were cut back, 10 bases at V and 2 bases at J, with 20 bases in the middle. The germline V gene has CDR1 SNHLY and CDR2 FYNNEI. The CDR3 loop reads CATRAEVGGNYGYTF. In DNA form, the CDR3 reads TGTGCCACCCGGGCTGAGGTTGGGGGAAACTATGGCTACACCTTC.

The chain combines TRBV6-1 with TRBJ1-2; D unresolved. The germline CDR1 and CDR2 sequences are MNHNS and SASEGT. The CDR3 covers 11 residues. The ends were cut back, 5 bases at V and 8 bases at J, with 9 bases in the middle. This CDR3 reads CASSSSIGYTF. In DNA, the CDR3 is TGTGCCAGCAGTTCGTCTATCGGCTACACCTTC.

This chain links TRBV7-9 with TRBJ1-5; D is uncertain. Between the trimmed V and J ends, which lost 1 base and 4 bases, there was a span of 11 bases. Germline assignment: CDR1 SEHNR and CDR2 FQNEAQ (reference sequence). This CDR3 has 15 amino acids. The CDR3 DNA follows: TGTGCCAGCAGCTTAGTGGGTCAAACTAATCAGCCCCAGCATTTT. As protein: CASSLVGQTNQPQHF.

This rearrangement joins TRBV11-2 to TRBJ1-1; D unclear. Germline loops: CDR1 SGHAT, CDR2 FQNNGV. The CDR3 is 15 residues long. V was trimmed by 0 bases and J by 0 bases, leaving 8 bases between them. The CDR3 loop reads CASSLEFGVNTEAFF. The CDR3 DNA follows: TGTGCCAGCAGCTTAGAATTCGGGGTGAACACTGAAGCTTTCTTT.

The rearrangement uses TRBV6-5 and TRBJ1-6; D not certain. In germline, CDR1 is MNHEY, CDR2 SVGAGI. The V end was cut by 6 bases, the J end by 10 bases, with 16 bases between. The CDR3 totals 14 residues. For the CDR3, the DNA is TGTGCCAGCAGACCGAAGGTTGGAGGATCACCCCTCCACTTT. Translating it yields CASRPKVGGSPLHF.

The chain links TRBV6-5 to TRBJ1-1, with no clear D. This CDR3 region has 14 residues. V was cut by 2 bases and J by 4 bases, with 11 bases left in between. Per the germline V gene, CDR1 is MNHEY and CDR2 is SVGAGI. CDR3 residues: CASSYTVTGTEAFF. The CDR3 nucleotides are TGTGCCAGCAGTTACACTGTGACTGGCACTGAAGCTTTCTTT.

The CDR3 bases are TGTGCCAGCAGACCCACCGGGTCACGCGCTTTCTTT. It encodes CASRPTGSRAFF. The V call is TRBV9, the J call TRBJ1-1, with D unclear. Trimming took off 5 bases at V and 11 bases at J, with 16 bases between the two ends. Germline CDR1 is SGDLS and CDR2 is YYNGEE. The CDR3 extends over 12 amino acids.

J is TRBJ2-1 and V is TRBV9, with D perhaps given as TRBD1 or TRBD2 (5 bases each). Trimming cost V 0 bases and J 6 bases, with 16 bases left between them. Germline CDR1 and CDR2: SGDLS and YYNGEE. CDR3 length equals 16 residues. CDR3 in amino acids: CASSVAKGPAGNEQFF. Written as DNA, the CDR3 is TGTGCCAGCAGCGTAGCTAAGGGACCCGCCGGCAATGAGCAGTTCTTC.

The rearrangement uses TRBV18 and TRBJ2-2; 12 positions match TRBD1. CDR1 is KGHSH, CDR2 LQKENI, per germline. The CDR3 length is 17 residues. Trimming at V came to 4 bases and at J to 5 bases, leaving 8 bases not matched to a gene. The CDR3 DNA reads as TGTGCCAGCTCACGAGGGACAGGGGGCCTCGGGACCGGGGAGCTGTTTTTT. Translating gives CASSRGTGGLGTGELFF.

This CDR3 is CASPQQGFGGYTF. DNA for the CDR3: TGTGCCTCCCCTCAACAAGGTTTTGGTGGCTACACCTTC. This chain links TRBV30 with TRBJ1-2, with D uncertain. Looked up from germline, CDR1 is GTSNPN and CDR2 is SVGIG (reference sequence). The CDR3 has 13 amino acids. The V gene lost 7 bases and the J gene lost 7 bases, with 19 bases spanning the gap.

The rearrangement joins TRBV6-1 to TRBJ1-5, with unresolved D. The germline gives CDR1 MNHNS, CDR2 SASEGT. Trimming took 7 bases from V and 4 from J, leaving 14 bases between them. This CDR3 comprises 14 residues. The CDR3 DNA reads TGTGCCAGCAATGGGGTTGAGGCGAATCAGCCCCAGCATTTT. Encoded protein: CASNGVEANQPQHF.

This chain links TRBV12-5 with TRBJ1-6; a weak D match, TRBD1 (6 bases). There are 15 residues in the CDR3. Trimming pared 7 bases from V and 3 bases from J, leaving 13 bases between. Germline V gene lookup returns CDR1 LGHNT and CDR2 FRNRAP. The CDR3 spells CASAADRNYNSPLHF. The CDR3 DNA reads TGTGCTAGTGCCGCCGACAGGAACTATAATTCACCCCTCCACTTT.

The chain links TRBV13 to TRBJ2-2; D gene uncertain. V was shortened by 2 bases and J by 1 base, with 8 bases between the two germline ends. Looked up from germline, CDR1 is PRHDT and CDR2 is FYEKMQ (reference sequence). The CDR3 is made up of 15 amino acids. This CDR3 is CASSLRVKNTGELFF. Written as DNA, the CDR3 is TGTGCCAGCAGCTTAAGGGTTAAGAACACCGGGGAGCTGTTTTTT.

This chain joins TRBV12-5 and TRBJ2-7; D is unclear. The CDR3 sequence is 14 residues long. Trimming pared 7 bases from V and 0 bases from J, leaving 13 bases between. CDR1 and CDR2 (germline): LGHNT, FRNRAP. For the CDR3, the DNA is TGTGCTAGTGCCATCCGGCTCGCCTCCTACGAGCAGTACTTC. Its protein product is CASAIRLASYEQYF.

This clone is classed as medium-sized. The V gene is TRBV5-1, the J gene TRBJ2-7; TRBD2 matches 8 bases. The CDR3 sequence is 15 residues long. Trimming cost V 4 bases and J 0 bases; bases outside gene matches: 6. The germline V gene encodes CDR1 SGHRS and CDR2 YFSETQ. CDR3 DNA: TGCGCCAGCAGCCAGCAAAGCGGGAGCTCCTACGAGCAGTACTTC. Amino acids: CASSQQSGSSYEQYF.

This chain links TRBV5-4 with TRBJ1-2, with 8 bases identical to TRBD1. Unmatched junction bases numbered 5, after V lost 3 bases and J lost 4 bases. The V gene's germline CDR1 is SGHNT and CDR2 YYREEE (reference sequence). CDR3 length: 14 amino acids. The CDR3 DNA follows: TGTGCCAGCAGCTCCGAGACAGGGGTCTATGGCTACACCTTC. Its protein is CASSSETGVYGYTF. The complete variable domain, with remaining parts taken from reference TRBV5-4 and TRBJ1-2, reads ETGVTQSPTHLIKTRGQQVTLRCSSQSGHNTVSWYQQALGQGPQFIFQYYREEENGRGNFPPRFSGLQFPNYSSELNVNALELDDSALYLCASSSETGVYGYTFGSGTRLTVV.

This clone has just one count. The chain is built from TRBV30 and TRBJ1-1; D not certain. V lost 3 bases to trimming and J lost 2 bases, with 4 bases between them. CDR1 GTSNPN and CDR2 SVGIG come from the germline V gene (reference sequence). The CDR3 has 11 residues. The CDR3 nucleotides read TGTGCCTGGAGGGGAAACACTGAAGCTTTCTTT. This codes for CAWRGNTEAFF.